These 21 T cell receptor beta chains came from one sample sequenced in a study of cytomegalovirus exposure and HLA in healthy donors (dated by TCRdb to 2015 to 2018). The protocol used for the library was the immunoSEQ multiplex PCR assay. TCRdb carries this immuneACCESS record with in-frame sequences only. Its versions omit some clonotypes, under half of them owing to an unresolved V gene in the studies checked, with the rest unexplained. Counted in this sample were around 150,000 clones; about 90% of them appeared once. The top ten clones comprise 3.5% to 4.5% of the sample. Sequencing was carried out using PBMCs. The receptors here all came from a man aged 18-30 years in good health and CMV-seropositive.

To note about this clone: Other DNA sequences within the sample encode an identical CDR3. This chain links TRBV29-1 with TRBJ1-5, with 11 bases that match TRBD1. J gave up 5 bases and V 6 bases, and 3 bases lay outside the gene matches. Germline CDR1 and CDR2: SQVTM and ANQGSEA. CDR3 length: 13 residues. The CDR3 here is CSVPGQGDQPQHF. CDR3 nucleotides: TGCAGCGTACCGGGACAGGGGGATCAGCCCCAGCATTTT.

The gene calls are TRBV11-2 and TRBJ2-1, with 11 bases lining up with TRBD2. Trimming took 5 bases from V and 5 from J; bases not matched to a gene: 11. CDR1 SGHAT and CDR2 FQNNGV come from the germline V gene. The CDR3 runs 17 residues. The CDR3 nucleotides read TGTGCCAGCAGCACTCAACCGGGACTAGCGGTTAACAATGAGCAGTTCTTC. Its translation: CASSTQPGLAVNNEQFF.

The chain combines TRBV6-5 with TRBJ1-1; 7 bases are shared with TRBD1. J lost 4 bases, V lost 9 bases, and 8 bases had no gene match. Per germline, CDR1 MNHEY and CDR2 SVGAGI. The CDR3 is 13 amino acids. In nucleotides, the CDR3 is TGTGCCAGTAGGCAGGGGGTTGTCACTGAAGCTTTCTTT. The encoded protein is CASRQGVVTEAFF.

The rearrangement uses TRBV7-8 and TRBJ2-7; TRBD2 matches 10 bases. The V gene end was trimmed by 2 bases and the J gene end by 3 bases; junction bases not matched to a gene: 4. The CDR3 spans 15 residues. The V gene's germline CDR1 is SGHVS and CDR2 FQNEAQ. The CDR3: CASSLTRLAGYEQYF. CDR3 in DNA: TGTGCCAGCAGCTTAACTCGACTAGCGGGCTACGAGCAGTACTTC.

The chain carries TRBV6-1 and TRBJ2-5, with D possibly TRBD1 on 6 matching bases. V lost 2 bases and J lost 2, with 9 bases in between. The V gene's germline CDR1 is MNHNS and CDR2 SASEGT. The length of the CDR3 is 14 residues. The CDR3 DNA reads TGTGCCAGCAGTGAAAGTAGGGGGCAAGAGACCCAGTACTTC. This encodes CASSESRGQETQYF.

The count of this clone is one. The chain is built from TRBV19 and TRBJ1-3; the match to TRBD1 covers 7 bases. With V trimmed by 8 bases and J by 0 bases, 10 bases remained unmatched. The CDR3 length is 16 residues. Germline assignment: CDR1 LNHDA and CDR2 SQIVND (reference sequence). The CDR3 loop is CASLDPRGFSGNTIYF. CDR3 sequence (DNA): TGTGCCAGTCTGGATCCCAGGGGGTTCTCTGGAAACACCATATATTTT.

The chain couples TRBV11-2 to TRBJ1-2, with D hard to call. The CDR3 loop spans 14 amino acids. Germline CDR1 reads SGHAT; CDR2 reads FQNNGV. V lost 0 bases to trimming and J lost 8 bases, with 13 bases between them. The CDR3 DNA sequence: TGTGCCAGCAGCTTAGATCGGAGCCCTAGGGGCTACACCTTC. Encoded protein: CASSLDRSPRGYTF.

This chain uses TRBV25-1 with TRBJ2-2, with TRBD2 as a possible D gene (5 bases). Trimming stripped 6 bases from V and 0 bases from J, with 14 bases between. The CDR3 contains 16 residues. Germline V gene sequence: CDR1 MGHDK, CDR2 SYGVNS. The CDR3 protein is CASRLAEATNTGELFF. CDR3 coding DNA: TGTGCCAGCAGGCTGGCGGAGGCAACGAACACCGGGGAGCTGTTTTTT.

The chain carries TRBV11-2 and TRBJ1-2; D gene ambiguous. Germline lookup yields CDR1 SGHAT and CDR2 FQNNGV. The CDR3 sequence is 14 residues long. Trimming stripped 3 bases from V and 7 bases from J, with 15 bases between. In DNA form, the CDR3 reads TGTGCCAGCAGCTTGTTGATGGCCCCATTTGGCTACACCTTC. It is translated as CASSLLMAPFGYTF. Variable domain in full (rest from reference TRBV11-2 and TRBJ1-2): EAGVAQSPRYKIIEKRQSVAFWCNPISGHATLYWYQQILGQGPKLLIQFQNNGVVDDSQLPKDRFSAERLKGVDSTLKIQPAKLEDSAVYLCASSLLMAPFGYTFGSGTRLTVV.

The chain employs TRBV4-1 and TRBJ2-1, with D tentatively TRBD2 (6 bases). The CDR3 sequence is 16 residues long. V was clipped by 0 bases and J by 7 bases, with 16 bases between them. CDR1 is MGHRA, CDR2 YSYEKL, per germline. DNA of the CDR3: TGCGCCAGCAGCCAAGAACGCCTAGCGACATGGAATGAGCAGTTCTTC. It translates to CASSQERLATWNEQFF.

This clone was observed a single time. This rearrangement joins TRBV2 to TRBJ2-5; 7 positions match TRBD1. Germline-derived CDR1 and CDR2 are SNHLY and FYNNEI. V shed 4 bases, J shed 3 bases, and the junction held 8 bases outside the gene matches. CDR3 size: 15 residues. The CDR3 bases are TGTGCCAGCAGTGTAACAGGGGCTCTAGAAGAGACCCAGTACTTC. Translated, it gives CASSVTGALEETQYF.

The genes are TRBV5-6 and TRBJ1-5; TRBD1 agrees at 7 bases. CDR3 length: 16 residues. Germline V CDR1 and CDR2: SGHDT, YYEEEE. V lost 3 bases to trimming and J lost 2 bases; unmatched junction nucleotides: 8. The CDR3 protein is CASSSRRDRGNQPQHF. The CDR3 DNA is TGTGCCAGCAGCTCAAGAAGAGACAGGGGCAATCAGCCCCAGCATTTT.

The chain recombines TRBV4-1 with TRBJ2-3; a weak D match, TRBD2 (5 bases). This CDR3 comprises 15 residues. V lost 1 base, J lost 5 bases, and 13 bases lay in between. The germline gives CDR1 MGHRA, CDR2 YSYEKL. CDR3 sequence reads: CASSQGVGEGDTQYF. The CDR3 DNA reads TGCGCCAGCAGCCAAGGGGTGGGAGAAGGAGATACGCAGTATTTT.

V is TRBV13 and J is TRBJ2-3, with TRBD2 matching 7 bases. CDR1 is PRHDT and CDR2 is FYEKMQ in the germline V gene (reference sequence). After removal of 2 bases from V and 2 bases from J, the junction contained 7 bases not matched to a gene. This CDR3 has 16 residues. The CDR3 is CASSLFTSENTDTQYF. The CDR3 DNA reads as TGTGCCAGCAGCTTATTTACTAGCGAAAACACAGATACGCAGTATTTT. The whole variable domain, filled in from reference TRBV13 and TRBJ2-3, reads AAGVIQSPRHLIKEKRETATLKCYPIPRHDTVYWYQQGPGQDPQFLISFYEKMQSDKGSIPDRFSAQQFSDYHSELNMSSLELGDSALYFCASSLFTSENTDTQYFGPGTRLTVL.

The chain recombines TRBV6-5 with TRBJ2-7; TRBD1 matches 8 bases. The ends lost 2 bases at V and 4 bases at J; junction bases unmatched: 7. CDR3 length: 15 residues. CDR1 and CDR2 from the germline V gene are MNHEY and SVGAGI. CDR3 residues: CASSYQGATAYEQYF. The CDR3, as DNA: TGTGCCAGCAGTTACCAGGGGGCCACCGCATACGAGCAGTACTTC.

This chain uses TRBV27 with TRBJ1-1; 7 bases match TRBD1. J gave up 0 bases and V 6 bases, and 10 bases lay outside the gene matches. Germline V gene lookup returns CDR1 MNHEY and CDR2 SMNVEV (reference sequence). This CDR3 has 16 residues. This CDR3 is CASSPWTGWMNTEAFF. Written as DNA, the CDR3 is TGTGCCAGCAGCCCCTGGACAGGTTGGATGAACACTGAAGCTTTCTTT.

The V gene is TRBV6-6, the J gene TRBJ2-1; weak D call: TRBD1 (6 bases). Trimming stripped 7 bases from V and 8 bases from J, with 12 bases between. Germline V gene lookup returns CDR1 MNHNY and CDR2 SVGAGI (reference sequence). This CDR3 has 12 amino acids. CDR3 loop: CASKGEWDEQFF. For the CDR3, the DNA is TGTGCCAGCAAGGGGGAGTGGGATGAGCAGTTCTTC.

The chain uses TRBV5-3 and TRBJ2-3, with D possibly matching TRBD1 (6 bases). TRBV5-3 is noted as an ORF with a role that remains uncertain. The CDR3 is made up of 19 amino acids. Between the trimmed V and J ends, which lost 5 bases and 0 bases, there was a span of 25 bases. The CDR3 reads CARRFRQAKINSSTDTQYF. As DNA, the CDR3 is TGTGCCAGAAGATTTCGACAGGCCAAAATCAATTCTAGCACAGATACGCAGTATTTT.

The CDR3 spells CASSLRRTSSYNEQFF. In DNA, the CDR3 is TGTGCCAGCAGCTTACGACGGACTAGCTCCTACAATGAGCAGTTCTTC. V and J are TRBV7-3 and TRBJ2-1; 7 nucleotides match TRBD2. J lost 0 bases, V lost 2 bases, and 4 bases had no gene match. Per germline, CDR1 SGHTA and CDR2 FQGTGA. There are 16 residues in the CDR3.

The V call is TRBV19, the J call TRBJ2-7, with 8 positions matching TRBD2. There are 14 residues in the CDR3. The V gene's germline CDR1 is LNHDA and CDR2 SQIVND (reference sequence). Trimming took 10 bases from V and 2 from J; bases not matched to a gene: 10. In DNA, the CDR3 is TGTGCCACCGCTATCGGGACTAGAGCCTACGAGCAGTACTTC. This sequence encodes CATAIGTRAYEQYF.

The V gene is TRBV13, the J gene TRBJ2-1; perhaps TRBD1 as D (6 bases). Trimming took off 5 bases at V and 5 bases at J, with 10 bases between the two ends. CDR3 length: 13 amino acids. From germline, CDR1 is PRHDT and CDR2 FYEKMQ (reference sequence). Here the CDR3 reads CASSTHRDNEQFF. DNA of the CDR3: TGTGCCAGCAGCACACACAGGGACAATGAGCAGTTCTTC.